This T cell receptor beta chain was documented in a study of brain T cells in children with intractable seizures. Looked up from germline, CDR1 is SQVTM and CDR2 is ANQGSEA. Trimming removed 6 bases at V and 8 bases at J, with 13 bases between. The CDR3 consists of 11 residues. The sequenced cases were selected for having the highest brain T cell transcript signatures. Some clones are missing from TCRdb's copy, which holds only in-frame ones; the method was immunoSEQ multiplex PCR. The sample includes roughly 120,000 clones, under 95% of them seen just once. The TCR sequence derives from a boy in the first two years of life with hemimegalencephaly and intractable seizures. The sequenced sample was peripheral blood, obtained at surgery. The chain employs TRBV29-1 and TRBJ1-1; TRBD1 might be the D (6 bases). The CDR3 DNA sequence: TGCAGCGTCTTTGCGGGGGCCGAAGCTTTCTTT. Protein: CSVFAGAEAFF.